The clone carrying this T cell receptor beta chain occurred many times. The sample belongs to a study of human T cells and chemical hapten exposure. Time point of the sample: healthy volunteer bleed at 6 weeks. Total RNA came from unfractionated whole blood. It was the library that attached unique molecular identifiers to individual cDNA molecules. TCRdb reprocessed the RACE reads with MiXCR, giving one entry per CDR3 protein. The table includes 65,000 or so distinct CDR3 sequences, about 6.5% detected once. Sequencing was performed on whole blood. The receptor was isolated from a female donor in good health. Some clones in this sample may be carry-over from other donors' samples.

The chain's CDR3 is CSVHDRGRNTEAFF. CDR3 DNA: TGCAGCGTGCACGACAGGGGACGGAACACTGAAGCTTTCTTT. V usage is TRBV29-1 and J usage is TRBJ1-1; 8 nucleotides match TRBD1. This CDR3 has 14 residues. The ends lost 6 bases at V and 1 base at J; junction bases unmatched: 7. Germline CDR1 and CDR2: SQVTM and ANQGSEA.